This TCR beta chain was profiled in a study of blood T cells in healthy people across ages. At the level of the study: Template switching recovered approximately one barcoded beta molecule for every two T cells.

PCR was performed a second time for about 6 to 11 cycles using a sample-barcoded 5' primer and a J-beta primer mix. Unique molecular identifiers of 12 random nucleotides labeled each cDNA. Every sample gave at least 2.5 million paired-end reads containing CDR3. TCRdb reprocessed the 5' RACE reads with MiXCR, giving one entry per CDR3 protein. This sample yields 1.4 million to 1.5 million distinct CDR3 sequences, of which around 39% are seen a single time; 7.9% belongs to the top ten. Looked up from germline, CDR1 is MNHNS and CDR2 is SASEGT. The CDR3 has 16 residues. Deletions cut 3 bases from V and 4 bases from J, with 16 bases between.

The clonotype originates from a woman under 30 in good health. The chain carries TRBV6-1 and TRBJ2-1, with D possibly being TRBD2 (7 bases). The sample consisted of blood. CDR3 residues: CASSDFSGGLYNEQFF. The CDR3 bases are TGTGCCAGCAGTGACTTCTCGGGGGGCCTGTACAATGAGCAGTTCTTC.